This T cell receptor (beta chain) is from a study of shared clonotypes between healthy human individuals. The germline CDR1 and CDR2 sequences are SGHTA and FQGNSA. The V end lost 5 bases, the J end lost 0 bases, and 11 bases lay between the germline ends. The CDR3 has 15 residues. The table came from immunoSEQ multiplex PCR; TCRdb's copy has only in-frame clones and leaves some out. The sample yields about 590,000 clones, nearly 97% seen once. Only CD45RO-negative cells positively selected for CCR7 counted as naive CD8 cells, so terminally differentiated effector memory CD45RA+ cells were excluded. The specimen sequenced was naive CD8+ T cells sorted from blood. The receptor comes from a woman in her thirties in good health. This rearrangement joins TRBV7-2 to TRBJ2-1; D is unclear. The CDR3 spells CASSPSSGSYNEQFF. The CDR3 nucleotides read TGTGCCAGCAGCCCCTCTTCGGGCTCCTACAATGAGCAGTTCTTC.